The 30 T cell receptor beta chains listed next were all sequenced from one sample in a study of shared clonotypes between healthy human individuals. TCRdb's copy holds only in-frame clones and misses some; the assay was immunoSEQ multiplex PCR. The data show fewer than 850,000 clones, with about two thirds seen just once and around 1.8% held by the top ten. Material for sequencing was memory CD4+ T cells sorted from blood. Specified subset: CD45RA-negative fraction. Receptors were obtained from a woman in her thirties in good health.

For the CDR3, the DNA is TGTGCCAGCAGCGCCCGGACAGGGGGTCGGAACACCATATATTTT. Protein sequence: CASSARTGGRNTIYF. This chain links TRBV7-2 with TRBJ1-3, with 10 bases identical to TRBD1. The junction had 8 bases not matched to a gene; V was cut back by 5 bases and J by 7 bases. The germline gives CDR1 SGHTA, CDR2 FQGNSA. The CDR3 has 15 residues.

The chain combines TRBV7-9 with TRBJ1-1, with D possibly TRBD1 on 5 matching bases. The CDR3 runs 13 residues. With 1 base removed from V and 5 bases from J, the gap between germline ends came to 8 bases. Germline loops: CDR1 SEHNR, CDR2 FQNEAQ (reference sequence). The CDR3 region is CASSLGAGTEAFF. The CDR3 nucleotides are TGTGCCAGCAGCTTAGGGGCAGGGACTGAAGCTTTCTTT.

The CDR3 DNA reads as TGCGCCAGCAGCCGTCTGCCGGAGGTAACAGATACGCAGTATTTT. As protein: CASSRLPEVTDTQYF. This chain joins TRBV4-1 and TRBJ2-3; a possible D gene is TRBD2 (5 bases). V was trimmed by 4 bases and J by 3 bases, leaving 14 bases between them. This CDR3 comprises 15 residues. Germline-derived CDR1 and CDR2 are MGHRA and YSYEKL.

The genes are TRBV4-2 and TRBJ1-5; a possible D gene is TRBD1 (5 bases). The V end was cut by 5 bases, the J end by 7 bases, with 9 bases between. CDR1 and CDR2 (germline): LGHNA, YNFKEQ. CDR3 length: 12 amino acids. CDR3 residues: CASSLGDQPQHF. CDR3 bases: TGTGCCAGCAGCTTGGGGGACCAGCCCCAGCATTTT.

This chain uses TRBV27 with TRBJ2-2; D unclear. The germline V gene has CDR1 MNHEY and CDR2 SMNVEV (reference sequence). The CDR3 is 15 residues long. V lost 0 bases and J 2 bases, leaving 7 bases between the germline ends. The CDR3 nucleotides are TGTGCCAGCAGTTTATCGGGTTACAACACCGGGGAGCTGTTTTTT. This sequence encodes CASSLSGYNTGELFF.

V is TRBV4-2 and J is TRBJ1-5, with TRBD1 identical over 7 bases. Germline assignment: CDR1 LGHNA and CDR2 YNFKEQ. V shed 4 bases, J shed 7 bases, and the junction held 7 bases outside the gene matches. This CDR3 comprises 14 residues. The CDR3 DNA reads TGTGCCAGCAGCCCAGGGACAGTTCGGCAGCCCCAGCATTTT. It is translated as CASSPGTVRQPQHF.

A word on this clone: Other nucleotide sequences from this sample produce the same CDR3. The chain uses TRBV6-6 and TRBJ2-2; the match to TRBD1 covers 7 bases. From germline, CDR1 is MNHNY and CDR2 SVGAGI (reference sequence). Unmatched junction bases numbered 3, after V lost 0 bases and J lost 2 bases. This CDR3 is built from 16 residues. The CDR3 is CASSYSGTANTGELFF. The CDR3 DNA reads as TGTGCCAGCAGTTACTCAGGGACAGCTAACACCGGGGAGCTGTTTTTT.

The table lists this clone with a few counts. The rearrangement joins TRBV19 to TRBJ1-4, with 7 nucleotides matching TRBD1. Trimming took 6 bases from V and 5 from J; bases not matched to a gene: 6. Germline assignment: CDR1 LNHDA and CDR2 SQIVND (reference sequence). The CDR3 is 14 residues long. The DNA of the CDR3 is TGTGCCAGTAGCGAACAGGGGCTAAATGAAAAACTGTTTTTT. Its protein product is CASSEQGLNEKLFF.

This chain links TRBV19 with TRBJ2-5; D unresolved. The J call may be mistaken, given a closer DNA end match to TRBJ2-7. The CDR3 is 13 amino acids. Per the germline V gene, CDR1 is LNHDA and CDR2 is SQIVND (reference sequence). This chain's CDR3 is CASSMARVCEQYF. The CDR3 bases are TGTGCCAGTAGTATGGCCCGTGTCTGCGAGCAGTACTTC.

The chain carries TRBV7-9 and TRBJ1-6; D is unclear. The germline gives CDR1 SEHNR, CDR2 FQNEAQ (reference sequence). V dropped 1 base and J dropped 7 bases, with 8 bases sitting between them. The CDR3 is 14 amino acids. In nucleotides, the CDR3 is TGTGCCAGCAGCTTAGAAGCAGGCAATTCACCCCTCCACTTT. Amino acid sequence: CASSLEAGNSPLHF.

This clone was counted a few times. The CDR3 nucleotides read TGTGCCAGCACCTCCCCGCGCCATCGGGAGCAGTTCTTC. It translates to CASTSPRHREQFF. This chain uses TRBV7-6 with TRBJ2-1; D call uncertain. The CDR3 sequence is 13 residues long. Germline CDR1 SGHVS, CDR2 FNYEAQ. V lost 7 bases to trimming and J lost 10 bases, with 17 bases between them.

V and J are TRBV2 and TRBJ1-2; TRBD1 agrees at 7 bases. Trimming at V came to 8 bases and at J to 5 bases, leaving 14 bases not matched to a gene. This CDR3 region has 15 residues. Germline V lookup: CDR1 SNHLY, CDR2 FYNNEI. The CDR3 nucleotides are TGTGCCAGCTGCCGAACTGGACAGGACGGGTATGGCTACACCTTC. Translated, it gives CASCRTGQDGYGYTF.

The rearrangement joins TRBV10-3 to TRBJ2-1, with 11 bases lining up with TRBD2. Germline CDR1 ENHRY, CDR2 SYGVKD. Losses at the gene ends were 6 bases for V and 7 bases for J; bases not matched to a gene: 5. CDR3 size: 14 residues. Written as DNA, the CDR3 is TGTGCCATCAGCGTACTAGCGGGAGCAAATGAGCAGTTCTTC. Its protein product is CAISVLAGANEQFF.

Comment on this clone: Other DNA sequences of this sample code for an identical CDR3. The gene calls are TRBV20-1 and TRBJ1-5; D possibly corresponds to TRBD1 (6 bases). From germline, CDR1 is DFQATT and CDR2 SNEGSKA (reference sequence). This CDR3 is 11 amino acids long. Trimming left V 3 bases short and J 6 bases short, with 6 bases between. CDR3 sequence reads: CSARGAQPQHF. CDR3 in DNA: TGCAGTGCTAGGGGGGCTCAGCCCCAGCATTTT.

The V and J genes are TRBV27 and TRBJ2-3, with TRBD2 matching 9 bases. The CDR3 has 17 residues. Losses at the gene ends were 0 bases for V and 11 bases for J; bases not matched to a gene: 15. The germline V gene encodes CDR1 MNHEY and CDR2 SMNVEV (reference sequence). CDR3: CASSLSTRGLAGMKQYF. CDR3 nucleotide sequence: TGTGCCAGCAGTTTATCGACGCGTGGCCTAGCGGGGATGAAGCAGTATTTT.

The chain links TRBV5-4 to TRBJ2-5; D may match TRBD1 or TRBD2 (5 bases each). CDR1 is SGHNT and CDR2 is YYREEE in the germline V gene (reference sequence). V lost 6 bases, J lost 4 bases, and 22 bases lay in between. The CDR3 has 16 amino acids. CDR3 amino acids: CASTGAGVGRGETQYF. The CDR3 DNA sequence: TGTGCCAGCACCGGGGCCGGGGTAGGTCGGGGAGAGACCCAGTACTTC.

Regarding this clone: This same CDR3 is encoded by further DNA sequences in the sample. This sequence joins TRBV5-1 and TRBJ2-3, with D uncertain. Germline-derived CDR1 and CDR2 are SGHRS and YFSETQ. The CDR3 contains 15 residues. With 0 bases removed from V and 3 bases from J, the gap between germline ends came to 11 bases. For the CDR3, the DNA is TGCGCCAGCAGCTTGGCCGTGGTGGGAACAGATACGCAGTATTTT. This encodes CASSLAVVGTDTQYF.

The V and J genes are TRBV10-3 and TRBJ2-2; 9 nucleotides match TRBD1. Trimming at V came to 9 bases and at J to 3 bases, leaving 8 bases not matched to a gene. Germline loops: CDR1 ENHRY, CDR2 SYGVKD. CDR3 length equals 15 residues. CDR3 region: CAMGGQGRDTGELFF. The CDR3 bases are TGTGCCATGGGGGGACAGGGTCGGGACACCGGGGAGCTGTTTTTT.

This clone was detected a few times. Other DNA sequences from this sample encode an identical CDR3 as well. This rearrangement joins TRBV2 to TRBJ2-5, with D uncertain. The ends were cut back, 2 bases at V and 4 bases at J, with 5 bases in the middle. The germline V gene encodes CDR1 SNHLY and CDR2 FYNNEI. This CDR3 comprises 12 residues. Here the CDR3 reads CASSERRETQYF. The CDR3, as DNA: TGTGCCAGCAGTGAACGCAGAGAGACCCAGTACTTC.

This clone was seen once. This sequence joins TRBV18 and TRBJ1-1; no clear D gene. The V end lost 5 bases, the J end lost 4 bases, and 17 bases lay between the germline ends. There are 15 residues in the CDR3. Germline CDR1 and CDR2: KGHSH and LQKENI. The DNA of the CDR3 is TGTGCCAGCTCAGACATAGCTCCGCACACCACTGAAGCTTTCTTT. The encoded protein is CASSDIAPHTTEAFF.

The rearrangement uses TRBV5-1 and TRBJ2-2, with D possibly being TRBD1 (6 bases). The CDR3 spans 13 residues. Deletions cut 7 bases from V and 3 bases from J, with 10 bases between. In germline, CDR1 is SGHRS, CDR2 YFSETQ. The CDR3 DNA reads as TGCGCCAGCTCACGGACAGACACCGGGGAGCTGTTTTTT. Protein sequence: CASSRTDTGELFF.

The chain links TRBV5-4 to TRBJ2-7; the D gene could be TRBD1 or TRBD2 (5 bases each). The CDR3 spans 14 residues. Trimming stripped 0 bases from V and 2 bases from J, with 9 bases between. Germline CDR1 reads SGHNT; CDR2 reads YYREEE (reference sequence). The CDR3 DNA sequence: TGTGCCAGCAGCTTGGGAGGGGCCCCCTACGAGCAGTACTTC. It is translated as CASSLGGAPYEQYF.

This chain connects TRBV15 to TRBJ2-7, with 7 bases lining up with TRBD2. CDR3 size: 15 residues. Looked up from germline, CDR1 is LNHNV and CDR2 is YYDKDF (reference sequence). The V and J ends lost 4 bases and 4 bases, in that order; junction bases with no gene match: 10. For the CDR3, the DNA is TGTGCCACCAGCACCCCGGATAGCGGGTCTTACGAGCAGTACTTC. It is translated as CATSTPDSGSYEQYF.

The CDR3 region is CASSTQTGFIEKLFF. In nucleotides, the CDR3 is TGCGCCAGCAGCACTCAGACAGGGTTCATTGAAAAACTGTTTTTT. The chain recombines TRBV4-1 with TRBJ1-4, with TRBD1 identical over 7 bases. The CDR3 spans 15 residues. Losses at the gene ends were 5 bases for V and 7 bases for J; bases not matched to a gene: 10. Germline V CDR1 and CDR2: MGHRA, YSYEKL.

J is TRBJ2-1 and V is TRBV7-9; 7 positions agree with TRBD2. J lost 8 bases, V lost 5 bases, and 15 bases had no gene match. The CDR3 runs 16 residues. Germline CDR1 is SEHNR and CDR2 is FQNEAQ (reference sequence). The CDR3 DNA reads as TGTGCCAGCAGCCCCCACTGGCGGGAGAATGTCCATGAGCAGTTCTTC. Translating it yields CASSPHWRENVHEQFF.

The chain recombines TRBV19 with TRBJ1-1, with D possibly TRBD1 on 6 matching bases. The CDR3 runs to 15 residues. Germline CDR1 LNHDA, CDR2 SQIVND (reference sequence). Trimming removed 1 base from V and 8 bases from J, with 17 bases in between. The CDR3 sequence: CASSIAETGTIEAFF. The DNA for the CDR3 is TGTGCCAGTAGTATAGCCGAGACCGGGACAATAGAAGCTTTCTTT.

The chain has TRBV27 and TRBJ1-2, with 7 bases identical to TRBD1. From germline, CDR1 is MNHEY and CDR2 SMNVEV (reference sequence). The CDR3 length is 15 residues. The junction had 16 bases not matched to a gene; V was cut back by 11 bases and J by 4 bases. CDR3 nucleotide sequence: TGTGCCTTGGTCCATCGTAAGGGGGCGGCCTATGGCTACACCTTC. This codes for CALVHRKGAAYGYTF.

This rearrangement joins TRBV7-9 to TRBJ2-7; D is unresolved. This CDR3 spans 15 amino acids. The V end was cut by 1 base, the J end by 2 bases, with 12 bases between. From germline, CDR1 is SEHNR and CDR2 FQNEAQ (reference sequence). CDR3 sequence: CASSLGRLSTYEQYF. In DNA, the CDR3 is TGTGCCAGCAGCTTAGGTCGGTTATCTACCTACGAGCAGTACTTC.

CDR3 in amino acids: CASSPQGQGAGEQYF. The CDR3, as DNA: TGTGCCAGCTCACCGCAGGGGCAGGGGGCAGGCGAGCAGTACTTC. The chain carries TRBV18 and TRBJ2-7; 8 positions match TRBD1. Trimming cost V 3 bases and J 6 bases; bases outside gene matches: 10. Looked up from germline, CDR1 is KGHSH and CDR2 is LQKENI. The CDR3 contains 15 residues.

This chain links TRBV6-1 with TRBJ2-7, with TRBD1 matching over 8 bases. V shed 4 bases and J 5 bases; nucleotides not matched to a gene: 4. Germline loops: CDR1 MNHNS, CDR2 SASEGT. This CDR3 spans 13 amino acids. The chain's CDR3 is CASSAWTGNEQYF. The CDR3 DNA follows: TGTGCCAGCAGTGCCTGGACAGGGAACGAGCAGTACTTC.